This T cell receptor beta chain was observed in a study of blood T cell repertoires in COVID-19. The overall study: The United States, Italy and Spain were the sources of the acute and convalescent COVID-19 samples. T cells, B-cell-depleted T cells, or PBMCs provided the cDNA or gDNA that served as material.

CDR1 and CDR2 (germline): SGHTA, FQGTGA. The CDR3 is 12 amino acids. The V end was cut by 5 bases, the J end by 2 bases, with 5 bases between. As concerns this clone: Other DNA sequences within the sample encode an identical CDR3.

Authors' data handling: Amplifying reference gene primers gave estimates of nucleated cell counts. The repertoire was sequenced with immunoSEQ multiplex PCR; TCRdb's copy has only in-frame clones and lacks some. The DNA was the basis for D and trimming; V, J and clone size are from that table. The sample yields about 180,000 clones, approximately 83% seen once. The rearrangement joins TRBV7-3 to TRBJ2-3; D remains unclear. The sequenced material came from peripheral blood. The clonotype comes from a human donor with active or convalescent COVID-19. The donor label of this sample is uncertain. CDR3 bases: TGTGCCAGCAGCCCGTCCACAGATACGCAGTATTTT. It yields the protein CASSPSTDTQYF.